This T cell receptor beta chain was found in a study of blood T cell repertoires in COVID-19 (dated by TCRdb to about 2020). For the wider study: The collaborator samples originated in the United States, Italy and Spain and spanned the acute and convalescent phases of COVID-19. Deeply sampled blood TCRbeta repertoires from subjects exposed to, actively infected with, or recovered from COVID-19 were included in the dataset. Samples were obtained from the ongoing ImmuneRACE study (first 160 participants) and from roughly 1,300 subjects provided by 6 global collaborators. The prospective study material was composed of cDNA or gDNA derived from T cells, B-cell-depleted T cells, or PBMCs. Where available, HLA class I and class II types were taken from metadata supplied by the sample provider and were not determined by assay-based typing. Sample metadata almost always included a de-identified subject ID, COVID-19 status, age in years and sex. The repertoires were released in a freely available public database meant as a resource for research on the immune response to SARS-CoV-2. Points the paper makes about the study in general: Clinical and demographic metadata were provided uncurated, with the amount varying by source and participant.

Turning to this clone: Its antigen has not been determined. No qualities accompany the bases; no much larger clone lies one base away. Other DNA sequences in this sample translate to the same CDR3.

The collaborating institutions used their own protocols to collect whole blood in K2EDTA tubes. Collaborator samples were shipped for TCRbeta analysis as frozen whole blood, isolated PBMCs, or DNA extracted from either sample type. From its cysteine to its phenylalanine, the CDR3 spans 14 amino acids. The CDR3 DNA has 42 bases and is translated from base 1. For this chain, trimming is 3 bases at the V end and 7 bases at the J end, and the number of junction bases without a gene match is 2. The germline V gene provides CDR1 KGHSH and CDR2 LQKENI. The immunoSEQ Assay, a bias-controlled multiplex PCR, was used to amplify TCRbeta CDR3 regions from genomic DNA. Processing in the source paper ran as follows. The number of nucleated cells in each sample was estimated by amplification of reference gene primers within the assay. To quantify the absolute abundance of each unique TCRbeta CDR3 rearrangement, sequence reads were collapsed and filtered. For each sample, productive Simpson clonality was calculated as the square root of Simpson's diversity index over productive rearrangements. What TCRdb holds here is the immuneACCESS table cut down to in-frame rearrangements. Part of the clones is not present; checked against another copy, under half of the missing clones reflect an unresolved V gene, and the others are unexplained. V and J calls and clone size come straight from that table; D and trimming were deduced from the DNA. The sample table contains about 66,000 clones; only one count was recorded for under 90% of them. The ten biggest clones cover roughly 1.5% of the sample.

The V and J segments used are TRBV18 and TRBJ1-5; TRBD1 fits 11 bases in the junction. The sequencing sample was made of peripheral blood. The TCR was taken from a man aged 60 to 69 with acute or convalescent COVID-19. CDR3 protein: CASSPGTGGQPQHF. The nucleotide sequence is given as TGTGCCAGCTCACCGGGGACAGGGGGACAGCCCCAGCATTTT.